The clone carrying this T cell receptor (beta chain) showed up many times. The antigen remains undetermined. This sample was taken from a study of human T cells and chemical hapten exposure. Study-wide results and caveats: Sensitizing with DPC caused no change in TCRs above 1 in 1000 frequency.

CDR3 length equals 15 residues. Germline V gene sequence: CDR1 SGHRS, CDR2 YFSETQ. V lost 6 bases and J 5 bases, leaving 20 bases between the germline ends. This sample's time point: patch test 2, 6 weeks after DPC sensitization. This sample's treatment: therapeutic diphenylcyclopropenone sensitization with weekly scalp DPC. Using its own MiXCR run on the RACE reads, TCRdb lists one record per CDR3 protein. The sample contains approximately 350,000 distinct CDR3 sequences, under 6.5% of which appear only once. This material consisted of whole blood, taken in connection with sensitization to the hapten diphenylcyclopropenone (DPC). The TCR originated in a woman under 30 with alopecia areata. Some clones in this sample may be carry-over from other donors' samples. The rearrangement links TRBV5-1 to TRBJ1-1, with D hard to call. DNA for the CDR3: TGCGCCAGCACCCCCGGTCCGGGGTCGGGTACTGAAGCTTTCTTT. This gives the protein CASTPGPGSGTEAFF.